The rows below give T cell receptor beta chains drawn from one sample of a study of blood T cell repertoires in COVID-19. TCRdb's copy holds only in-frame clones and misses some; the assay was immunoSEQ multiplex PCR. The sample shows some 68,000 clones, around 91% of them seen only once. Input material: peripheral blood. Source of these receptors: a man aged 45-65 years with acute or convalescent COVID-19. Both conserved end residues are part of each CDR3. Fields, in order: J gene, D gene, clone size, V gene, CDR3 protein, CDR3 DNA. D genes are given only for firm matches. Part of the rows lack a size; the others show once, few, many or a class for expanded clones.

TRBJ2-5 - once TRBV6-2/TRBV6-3 CASSTPRQGGVETQYF TGTGCCAGCAGCACCCCCAGGCAGGGTGGGGTAGAGACCCAGTACTTC
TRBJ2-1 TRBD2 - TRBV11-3 CASSQTSGRHHYNEQFF TGTGCCAGCAGCCAGACTAGCGGGAGGCACCACTACAATGAGCAGTTCTTC
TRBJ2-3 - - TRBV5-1 CASSLAYDTQYF TGCGCCAGCAGCTTGGCCTATGATACGCAGTATTTT
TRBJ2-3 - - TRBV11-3 CASSFDGADTQYF TGTGCCAGCAGCTTCGACGGGGCAGATACGCAGTATTTT
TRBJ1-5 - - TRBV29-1 CSVRGGLGQPQHF TGCAGCGTGCGGGGGGGTCTAGGTCAGCCCCAGCATTTT
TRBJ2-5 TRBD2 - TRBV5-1 CASSWTSGRGVETQYF TGCGCCAGCAGCTGGACTAGCGGGAGGGGAGTTGAGACCCAGTACTTC
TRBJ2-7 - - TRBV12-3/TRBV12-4 CASRYTGAQEQYF TGTGCCAGCAGGTATACGGGAGCTCAAGAGCAGTACTTC
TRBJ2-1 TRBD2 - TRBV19 CASSIGGLAGVYYNEQFF TGTGCCAGTAGTATCGGTGGGCTAGCGGGAGTTTACTACAATGAGCAGTTCTTC
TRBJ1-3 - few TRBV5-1 CASSFSAGAGNTIYF TGCGCCAGCAGCTTTTCGGCAGGGGCTGGAAACACCATATATTTT
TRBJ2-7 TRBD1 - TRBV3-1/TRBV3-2 CASTGQGTSSYEQYF TGTGCCAGCACCGGACAGGGTACTAGCTCCTACGAGCAGTACTTC
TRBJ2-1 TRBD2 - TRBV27 CASGLRGRLRDEQFF TGTGCCAGCGGGCTCCGCGGGAGGCTTCGGGATGAGCAGTTCTTC
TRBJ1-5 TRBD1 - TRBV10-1 CASSDEVGTGRSHNQPQHF TGCGCCAGCAGTGATGAAGTGGGGACAGGTAGATCCCACAATCAGCCCCAGCATTTT
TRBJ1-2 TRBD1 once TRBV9 CASSKTSGTGSYGYTF TGTGCCAGCAGCAAAACCTCCGGGACAGGGTCCTATGGCTACACCTTC
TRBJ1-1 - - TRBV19 CASSTSGSEAFF TGTGCCAGTAGTACATCAGGGTCTGAAGCTTTCTTT
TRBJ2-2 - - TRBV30 CACAPRGGELFF TGTGCCTGCGCACCCCGGGGCGGGGAGCTGTTTTTT
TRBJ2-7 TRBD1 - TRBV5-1 CASRDRATSYEQYF TGCGCCAGTAGGGACAGGGCGACTTCCTACGAGCAGTACTTC
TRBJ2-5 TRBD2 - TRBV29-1 CSVWEREKTQYF TGCAGCGTTTGGGAGCGGGAGAAGACCCAGTACTTC
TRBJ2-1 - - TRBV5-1 CASSLEGGNSNNEQFF TGCGCCAGCAGCTTGGAAGGCGGGAATAGTAACAATGAGCAGTTCTTC
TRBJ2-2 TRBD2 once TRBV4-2 CASSQDLTSGSRGGELFF TGTGCCAGCAGCCAAGATTTGACTAGCGGGAGTCGAGGCGGGGAGCTGTTTTTT
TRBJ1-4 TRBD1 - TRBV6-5 CASSQGVNEKLFF TGTGCCAGCAGTCAGGGGGTAAATGAAAAACTGTTTTTT
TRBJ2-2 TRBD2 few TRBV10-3 CAISGSSGRSGELFF TGTGCCATCAGTGGTTCTAGCGGGAGATCCGGGGAGCTGTTTTTT
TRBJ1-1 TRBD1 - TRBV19 CASSTRRTGGPEAFF TGTGCCAGTAGTACGCGAAGGACAGGGGGCCCGGAAGCTTTCTTT
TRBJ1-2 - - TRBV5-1 CASSSQGADYGYTF TGCGCCAGCAGCTCGCAAGGGGCAGACTATGGCTACACCTTC
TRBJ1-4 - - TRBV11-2 CASTTRRQGNEKLFF TGTGCCAGCACCACTCGGAGGCAGGGGAATGAAAAACTGTTTTTT
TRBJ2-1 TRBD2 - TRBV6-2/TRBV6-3 CASSKTSGRLNEQFF TGTGCCAGCAGCAAGACTAGCGGGAGATTGAATGAGCAGTTCTTC
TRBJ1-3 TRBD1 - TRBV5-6 CASSLADTGQGNTIYF TGTGCCAGCAGCTTGGCTGACACGGGACAGGGTAACACCATATATTTT
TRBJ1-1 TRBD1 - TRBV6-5 CASSYSAGGGGTEAFF TGTGCCAGCAGTTATTCGGCAGGGGGCGGTGGCACTGAAGCTTTCTTT
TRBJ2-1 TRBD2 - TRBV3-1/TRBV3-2 CASSRAGASSYNEQFF TGTGCCAGCAGTCGAGCGGGAGCCAGCTCCTACAATGAGCAGTTCTTC
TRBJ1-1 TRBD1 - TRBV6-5 CASSPTGTNTEAFF TGTGCCAGCAGCCCGACAGGGACGAACACTGAAGCTTTCTTT
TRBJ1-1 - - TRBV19 CASSKAGQGNTEAFF TGTGCCAGTAGTAAGGCCGGCCAGGGGAACACTGAAGCTTTCTTT
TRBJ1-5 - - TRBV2 CASSPPMSRGGKSNQPQHF TGTGCCAGCAGTCCCCCGATGAGCCGAGGTGGAAAGAGCAATCAGCCCCAGCATTTT
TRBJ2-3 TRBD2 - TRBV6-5 CASSYSTSRADTQYF TGTGCCAGCAGTTACTCGACTAGCCGAGCAGATACGCAGTATTTT
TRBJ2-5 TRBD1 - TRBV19 CASSMRMGQGGGETQYF TGTGCCAGTAGTATGCGAATGGGACAGGGTGGCGGAGAGACCCAGTACTTC
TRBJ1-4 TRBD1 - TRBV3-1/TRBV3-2 CASSQDDRGLSNEKLFF TGTGCCAGCAGCCAAGATGACAGGGGGTTGAGTAATGAAAAACTGTTTTTT
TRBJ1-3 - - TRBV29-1 CSVVPSSGNTIYF TGCAGCGTTGTCCCCAGCTCTGGAAACACCATATATTTT
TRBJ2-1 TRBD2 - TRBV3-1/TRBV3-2 CASSTGTSGTGIWDEQFF TGTGCCAGCAGCACAGGGACTAGCGGGACGGGGATCTGGGATGAGCAGTTCTTC
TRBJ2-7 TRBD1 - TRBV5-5 CASSLVPGGINEQYF TGTGCCAGCAGCTTGGTACCAGGGGGCATCAACGAGCAGTACTTC
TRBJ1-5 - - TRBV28 CASSPGLSGYSNQPQHF TGTGCCAGCAGTCCAGGGTTATCTGGATATAGCAATCAGCCCCAGCATTTT
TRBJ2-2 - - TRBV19 CASSSNRAYTGELFF TGTGCCAGTAGTTCTAACAGGGCCTACACCGGGGAGCTGTTTTTT
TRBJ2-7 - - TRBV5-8 CASSPIASLYEQYF TGTGCCAGCAGCCCTATCGCTAGCCTCTACGAGCAGTACTTC
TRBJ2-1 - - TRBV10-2 CASTGTTYNEQFF TGCGCCAGCACGGGGACAACCTACAATGAGCAGTTCTTC
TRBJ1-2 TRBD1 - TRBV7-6 CASSSQTGPYGYTF TGTGCCAGCAGCTCGCAGACAGGGCCCTATGGCTACACCTTC
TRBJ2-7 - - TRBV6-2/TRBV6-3 CASSYIIGAPKEQYF TGTGCCAGCAGTTATATTATAGGGGCGCCAAAGGAGCAGTACTTC
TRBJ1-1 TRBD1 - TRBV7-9 CASSRGMTGKAFF TGTGCCAGCAGCCGGGGGATGACAGGGAAGGCTTTCTTT
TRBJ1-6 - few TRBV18 CASSPPIRESTPLHF TGTGCCAGCTCACCACCGATTAGGGAGTCGACACCCCTCCACTTT
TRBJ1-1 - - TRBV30 CACPSRRRNTEAFF TGTGCCTGCCCCTCCCGCAGGCGGAACACTGAAGCTTTCTTT
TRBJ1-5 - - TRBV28 CASRRDTNQPQHF TGTGCCAGCCGAAGGGACACTAATCAGCCCCAGCATTTT
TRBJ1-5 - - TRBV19 CATAGGTSSPFHQPQHF TGTGCCACCGCGGGGGGGACCTCCTCGCCATTCCATCAGCCCCAGCATTTT
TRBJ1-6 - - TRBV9 CASSVESSYNSPLHF TGTGCCAGCAGCGTAGAGAGCTCCTATAATTCACCCCTCCACTTT
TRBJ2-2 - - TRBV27 CASSPVASNTGELFF TGTGCCAGCAGCCCCGTAGCGTCGAACACCGGGGAGCTGTTTTTT